This T cell receptor (beta chain) was recovered during a study of shared clonotypes between healthy human individuals. Study-wide points: Memory subsets had estimated richness that was generally smaller than that of naive subsets.

Germline V gene data show CDR1 as SGHTA and CDR2 as FQGTGA. V was shortened by 3 bases and J by 1 base, with 13 bases between the two germline ends. This CDR3 has 16 residues. As to this clone: The antigen is undetermined.

Profiled with immunoSEQ multiplex PCR; TCRdb holds only in-frame clones, not every one. The profile shows 2 million to 2.5 million clones, under 95% of them singletons. The chain uses TRBV7-3 and TRBJ2-4; a possible D gene is TRBD2 (6 bases). The sequence derives from a man younger than 35 in good health. Some clones in this sample may be carry-over from other donors' samples. The sequencing sample was made of naive CD4+ T cells from PBMCs. Sample subset: CD45RA+ positively selected. The CDR3 reads CASSLGPAGAKNIQYF. CDR3 sequence (DNA): TGTGCCAGCAGCTTGGGGCCGGCGGGGGCCAAAAACATTCAGTACTTC.